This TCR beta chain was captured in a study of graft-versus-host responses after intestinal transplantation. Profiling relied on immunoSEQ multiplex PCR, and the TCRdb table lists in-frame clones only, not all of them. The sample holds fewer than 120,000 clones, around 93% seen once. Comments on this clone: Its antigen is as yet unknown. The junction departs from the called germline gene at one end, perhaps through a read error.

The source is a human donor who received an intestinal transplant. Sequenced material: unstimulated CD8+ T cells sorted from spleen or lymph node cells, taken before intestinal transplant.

The CDR3 DNA follows: TGTGCTAGCAGCTTTCCCATAAGCGGGACAGCGAACCGCGACCACTGGGAGACCCAGTACTTC. Protein: CASSFPISGTANRDHWETQYF. The chain has TRBV7-7 and TRBJ2-5; D may match TRBD1 or TRBD2 (7 bases each). The CDR3 sequence is 21 residues long. CDR1 and CDR2 from the germline V gene are SSHAT and FNYEAQ (reference sequence).